This passage covers 24 T cell receptor beta chains from one sample sequenced in a study of cytomegalovirus exposure and HLA in healthy donors. The PCR contained 60 Vbeta and 13 Jbeta primers. The method was immunoSEQ multiplex PCR; TCRdb's version includes in-frame clones alone and lacks a portion of them. The repertoire holds about 170,000 clones, approximately 81% seen once, with about 1.5% in the top ten. Sequencing was performed on PBMCs. These TCRs come from a male donor in good health and CMV-seronegative.

V gene TRBV14 combines with J gene TRBJ1-1; D is unclear. V shed 3 bases and J shed 2 bases, with 10 bases lying between them. CDR3 length: 14 residues. The V gene's germline CDR1 is SGHDN and CDR2 FVKESK. The CDR3 coding sequence is TGTGCCAGCAGCCATTCGGGGTACAACACTGAAGCTTTCTTT. This translates into CASSHSGYNTEAFF.

This chain links TRBV9 with TRBJ2-2; the D gene is possibly TRBD2 (6 bases). Trimming stripped 0 bases from V and 1 base from J, with 19 bases between. CDR3 length: 19 residues. CDR1 is SGDLS and CDR2 is YYNGEE in the germline V gene. The CDR3 DNA sequence: TGTGCCAGCAGCGTAGATTACGGGGGAGGACTTGAGAACACCGGGGAGCTGTTTTTT. Its translation is CASSVDYGGGLENTGELFF.

The chain recombines TRBV7-9 with TRBJ2-1; D gene unclear. V lost 1 base, J lost 2 bases, and 12 bases lay in between. The CDR3 totals 16 residues. The V gene's germline CDR1 is SEHNR and CDR2 FQNEAQ (reference sequence). The CDR3 DNA reads as TGTGCCAGCAGCTTAGATGGTAGAATCGCCTACAATGAGCAGTTCTTC. This sequence encodes CASSLDGRIAYNEQFF.

The J gene is TRBJ1-1, the V gene TRBV9; D gene unclear. Germline assignment: CDR1 SGDLS and CDR2 YYNGEE. V shed 4 bases and J shed 2 bases, with 15 bases lying between them. This CDR3 spans 15 amino acids. CDR3 bases: TGTGCCAGCAGCCCATCTCGGGGATTTAACACTGAAGCTTTCTTT. This gives the protein CASSPSRGFNTEAFF.

Regarding this clone: A junction end diverges from the germline sequence, so it may reflect a read error. Other nucleotide sequences in the sample specify the same CDR3. The chain has TRBV9 and TRBJ1-2; weak D call: TRBD1 (5 bases). This CDR3 has 14 residues. Per the germline V gene, CDR1 is SGDLS and CDR2 is YYNGEE. The CDR3 coding sequence is TGCGCCAGCAGCCCGGGACTAATCGAAGGCGGCTACACCTTC. Translating gives CASSPGLIEGGYTF.

The chain combines TRBV18 with TRBJ2-1; tentative D call: TRBD2 (5 bases). From germline, CDR1 is KGHSH and CDR2 LQKENI. This CDR3 has 15 residues. Trimming removed 0 bases from V and 0 bases from J, with 6 bases in between. The CDR3 protein is CASSPPGSSYNEQFF. The CDR3 DNA follows: TGTGCCAGCTCACCACCGGGGAGCTCCTACAATGAGCAGTTCTTC.

This clone has only a few counts. This sequence joins TRBV5-6 and TRBJ1-4, with 7 bases lining up with TRBD1. Trimming at V came to 4 bases and at J to 5 bases, leaving 11 bases not matched to a gene. Germline V gene data show CDR1 as SGHDT and CDR2 as YYEEEE. This CDR3 has 16 residues. CDR3 nucleotides: TGTGCCAGCAGCCAAACTCCAGGGGGACGAAATGAAAAACTGTTTTTT. This gives the protein CASSQTPGGRNEKLFF. Full variable domain (rest looked up from reference TRBV5-6 and TRBJ1-4): DAGVTQSPTHLIKTRGQQVTLRCSPKSGHDTVSWYQQALGQGPQFIFQYYEEEERQRGNFPDRFSGHQFPNYSSELNVNALLLGDSALYLCASSQTPGGRNEKLFFGSGTQLSVL.

The rearrangement uses TRBV27 and TRBJ1-5, with TRBD1 matching over 11 bases. The CDR3 loop spans 14 amino acids. In germline, CDR1 is MNHEY, CDR2 SMNVEV (reference sequence). The V segment lost 3 bases and the J segment 7 bases; nucleotides outside the gene matches: 2. CDR3 in amino acids: CASSFGTGGQPQHF. Here the CDR3 DNA reads TGTGCCAGCAGTTTTGGGACAGGGGGGCAGCCCCAGCATTTT.

This chain links TRBV10-3 with TRBJ1-3, with 9 nucleotides matching TRBD1. Germline V gene data show CDR1 as ENHRY and CDR2 as SYGVKD. CDR3 length equals 16 residues. V was pared by 7 bases and J by 3 bases, with 10 bases of the junction left unmatched. CDR3 nucleotides: TGTGCCATCATCCAGGGGACAGGGAAAAGTGGAAACACCATATATTTT. Residues: CAIIQGTGKSGNTIYF.

The chain combines TRBV6-4 with TRBJ2-2, with 8 bases fitting TRBD1. Germline V lookup: CDR1 MRHNA, CDR2 SNTAGT. V shed 6 bases, J shed 4 bases, and the junction held 7 bases outside the gene matches. CDR3 size: 15 residues. The CDR3: CASSSTGASTGELFF. For the CDR3, the DNA is TGTGCCAGCAGCTCGACAGGGGCAAGCACCGGGGAGCTGTTTTTT.

V usage is TRBV5-1 and J usage is TRBJ2-5; D is possibly TRBD2 (5 bases). The DNA end lines up better with TRBJ2-7; the J call may be wrong. From germline, CDR1 is SGHRS and CDR2 YFSETQ. The CDR3 covers 14 residues. CDR3 loop: CASSLRGFRYEQYF. The CDR3 DNA reads TGCGCCAGCAGCTTGCGAGGGTTTCGGTACGAGCAGTACTTC.

This clone occurred once. This sequence joins TRBV6-6 and TRBJ1-3; 8 bases line up with TRBD1. Losses at the gene ends were 2 bases for V and 1 base for J; bases not matched to a gene: 4. This CDR3 is built from 16 residues. Germline lookup yields CDR1 MNHNY and CDR2 SVGAGI (reference sequence). CDR3 nucleotides: TGTGCCAGCAGTTACATGGGACAGGATTCTGGAAACACCATATATTTT. This encodes CASSYMGQDSGNTIYF.

The chain carries TRBV15 and TRBJ2-2; D is ambiguous. V dropped 1 base and J dropped 0 bases, with 9 bases sitting between them. CDR1 is LNHNV and CDR2 is YYDKDF in the germline V gene (reference sequence). The CDR3 runs to 16 residues. The CDR3 protein is CATSRVAVTNTGELFF. CDR3 sequence (DNA): TGTGCCACCAGCAGAGTGGCGGTAACGAACACCGGGGAGCTGTTTTTT.

V usage is TRBV2 and J usage is TRBJ1-5; 8 positions agree with TRBD1. The CDR3 contains 14 residues. V was pared by 7 bases and J by 5 bases, with 7 bases of the junction left unmatched. The germline V gene encodes CDR1 SNHLY and CDR2 FYNNEI. The CDR3 sequence: CASMVQGADQPQHF. In DNA form, the CDR3 reads TGTGCCAGCATGGTCCAGGGGGCCGATCAGCCCCAGCATTTT.

This chain links TRBV11-3 with TRBJ2-3; 8 bases align to TRBD1. V shed 5 bases and J 5 bases; nucleotides not matched to a gene: 9. The CDR3 is made up of 15 amino acids. The germline gives CDR1 SGHNT, CDR2 YENEEA. The CDR3 reads CASSLRQGTIDTQYF. The CDR3 coding sequence is TGTGCCAGCAGCCTAAGACAGGGGACAATAGATACGCAGTATTTT.

The rearrangement uses TRBV6-6 and TRBJ2-2; 7 positions match TRBD1. The CDR3 length is 14 residues. The ends lost 2 bases at V and 8 bases at J; junction bases unmatched: 5. The V gene's germline CDR1 is MNHNY and CDR2 SVGAGI (reference sequence). The DNA of the CDR3 is TGTGCCAGCAGTTACCGGGACAGCCGGGGGGAGCTGTTTTTT. Its translation is CASSYRDSRGELFF.

This chain links TRBV6-1 with TRBJ2-7, with a possible D match to TRBD2 (5 bases). V was pared by 0 bases and J by 3 bases, with 9 bases between. This CDR3 has 14 amino acids. CDR1 and CDR2 (germline): MNHNS, SASEGT. The DNA of the CDR3 is TGTGCCAGCAGTGAAGCGCAACTAGGCTACGAGCAGTACTTC. Translating gives CASSEAQLGYEQYF.

The chain uses TRBV15 and TRBJ2-4; no firm D call. CDR1 and CDR2 from the germline V gene are LNHNV and YYDKDF (reference sequence). The CDR3 runs 12 residues. V was shortened by 1 base and J by 5 bases, with 3 bases between the two germline ends. The CDR3 loop is CATSRGENIQYF. The CDR3 bases are TGTGCCACCAGCAGAGGAGAAAACATTCAGTACTTC.

V is TRBV29-1 and J is TRBJ2-2; TRBD1 agrees at 9 bases. The germline CDR1 and CDR2 sequences are SQVTM and ANQGSEA. The J segment lost 7 bases and the V segment lost 6 bases, leaving 18 bases of the junction unmatched. The CDR3 length is 17 residues. The CDR3 region is CSVQSRDRVGQYGELFF. The CDR3 DNA follows: TGCAGCGTCCAAAGTCGGGACAGGGTTGGGCAATACGGGGAGCTGTTTTTT.

This clone turned up a few times. This chain links TRBV9 with TRBJ1-1; no clear D. V was pared by 4 bases and J by 1 base, with 8 bases between. The V gene's germline CDR1 is SGDLS and CDR2 YYNGEE. The CDR3 contains 13 residues. The CDR3 loop reads CASSSLSNTEAFF. CDR3 DNA: TGTGCCAGCAGCTCCCTTTCGAACACTGAAGCTTTCTTT. Together with reference TRBV9 and TRBJ1-1, the CDR3 gives the full variable domain: DSGVTQTPKHLITATGQRVTLRCSPRSGDLSVYWYQQSLDQGLQFLIQYYNGEERAKGNILERFSAQQFPDLHSELNLSSLELGDSALYFCASSSLSNTEAFFGQGTRLTVV.

The chain employs TRBV7-3 and TRBJ2-7, with D unclear. The CDR3 is made up of 13 amino acids. Per the germline V gene, CDR1 is SGHTA and CDR2 is FQGTGA. V was cut by 2 bases and J by 3 bases, with 8 bases left in between. CDR3 nucleotide sequence: TGTGCCAGCAGCTTATTACAGAACTACGAGCAGTACTTC. Its translation is CASSLLQNYEQYF.

The V and J genes are TRBV5-8 and TRBJ1-2, with D uncertain. Trimming took 0 bases from V and 1 from J, leaving 13 bases between them. Germline V gives CDR1 SGHTS, CDR2 YDEGEE. The length of the CDR3 is 16 residues. The CDR3 bases are TGTGCCAGCAGCTTGGACAGAACATCCTTTAACTATGGCTACACCTTC. As protein: CASSLDRTSFNYGYTF.

This clone was detected once. The chain uses TRBV6-6 and TRBJ2-7; tentatively, D is TRBD1 (6 bases). Trimming removed 7 bases at V and 4 bases at J, with 11 bases between. The CDR3 is 12 amino acids. Germline V lookup: CDR1 MNHNY, CDR2 SVGAGI (reference sequence). The CDR3, as DNA: TGTGCCAGCACTCTCCAGGGGTACGAGCAGTACTTC. Translation: CASTLQGYEQYF.

The chain joins TRBV18 to TRBJ1-4, with 8 positions matching TRBD1. Germline lookup yields CDR1 KGHSH and CDR2 LQKENI. V gave up 4 bases and J gave up 3 bases; unmatched junction bases: 7. This CDR3 is 16 amino acids long. The CDR3 nucleotides are TGTGCCAGCTCACGAACTCCGGGACAGGCTAATGAAAAACTGTTTTTT. Translated, it gives CASSRTPGQANEKLFF.